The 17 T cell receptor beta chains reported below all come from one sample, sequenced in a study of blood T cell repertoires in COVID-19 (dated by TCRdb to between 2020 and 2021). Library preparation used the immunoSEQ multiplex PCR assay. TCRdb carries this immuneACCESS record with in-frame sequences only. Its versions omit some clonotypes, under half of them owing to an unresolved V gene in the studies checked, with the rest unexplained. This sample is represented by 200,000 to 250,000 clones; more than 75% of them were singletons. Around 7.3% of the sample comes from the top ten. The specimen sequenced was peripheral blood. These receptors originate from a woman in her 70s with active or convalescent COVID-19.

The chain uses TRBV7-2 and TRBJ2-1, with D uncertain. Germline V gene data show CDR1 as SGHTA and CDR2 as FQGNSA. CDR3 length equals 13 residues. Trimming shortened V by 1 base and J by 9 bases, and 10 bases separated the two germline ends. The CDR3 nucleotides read TGTGCCAGCAGCTTAGAACGCAGGCGTGAGCAGTTCTTC. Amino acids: CASSLERRREQFF. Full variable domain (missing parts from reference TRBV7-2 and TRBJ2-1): GAGVSQSPSNKVTEKGKDVELRCDPISGHTALYWYRQSLGQGLEFLIYFQGNSAPDKSGLPSDRFSAERTGGSVSTLTIQRTQQEDSAVYLCASSLERRREQFFGPGTRLTVL.

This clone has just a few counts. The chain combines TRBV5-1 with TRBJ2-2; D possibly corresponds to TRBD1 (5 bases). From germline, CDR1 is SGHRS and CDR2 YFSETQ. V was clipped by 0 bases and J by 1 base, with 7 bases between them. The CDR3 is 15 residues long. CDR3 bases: TGCGCCAGCAGCTTGGGACAGAGGAACACCGGGGAGCTGTTTTTT. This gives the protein CASSLGQRNTGELFF.

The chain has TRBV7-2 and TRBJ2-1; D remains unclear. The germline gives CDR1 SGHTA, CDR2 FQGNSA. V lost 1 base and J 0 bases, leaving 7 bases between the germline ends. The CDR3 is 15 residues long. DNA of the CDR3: TGTGCCAGCAGCTTAGAGCTTAGCTCCTACAATGAGCAGTTCTTC. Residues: CASSLELSSYNEQFF.

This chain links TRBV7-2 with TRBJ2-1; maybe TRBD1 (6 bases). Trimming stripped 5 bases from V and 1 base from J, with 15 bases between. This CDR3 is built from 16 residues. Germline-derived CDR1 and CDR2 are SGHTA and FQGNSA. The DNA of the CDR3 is TGTGCCAGCAGCCTTGGAACAGGGATTTCCTACAATGAGCAGTTCTTC. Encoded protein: CASSLGTGISYNEQFF.

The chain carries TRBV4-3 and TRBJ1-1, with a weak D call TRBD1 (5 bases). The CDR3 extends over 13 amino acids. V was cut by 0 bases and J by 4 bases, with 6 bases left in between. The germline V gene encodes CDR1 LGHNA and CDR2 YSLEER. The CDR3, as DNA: TGCGCCAGCAGCCAAGAAAGGGGCACTGAAGCTTTCTTT. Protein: CASSQERGTEAFF.

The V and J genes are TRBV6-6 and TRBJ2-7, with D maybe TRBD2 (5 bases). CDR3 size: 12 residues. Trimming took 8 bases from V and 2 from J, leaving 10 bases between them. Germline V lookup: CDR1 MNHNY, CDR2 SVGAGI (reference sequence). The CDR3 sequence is CASSLTTYEQYF. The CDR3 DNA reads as TGTGCCAGCTCTCTGACTACCTACGAGCAGTACTTC.

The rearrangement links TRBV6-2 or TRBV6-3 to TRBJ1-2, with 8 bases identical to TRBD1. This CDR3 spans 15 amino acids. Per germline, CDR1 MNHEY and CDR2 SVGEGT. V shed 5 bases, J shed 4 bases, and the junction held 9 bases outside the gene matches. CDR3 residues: CASSQLTGALYGYTF. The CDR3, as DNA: TGTGCCAGCAGTCAACTGACAGGGGCCCTCTATGGCTACACCTTC.

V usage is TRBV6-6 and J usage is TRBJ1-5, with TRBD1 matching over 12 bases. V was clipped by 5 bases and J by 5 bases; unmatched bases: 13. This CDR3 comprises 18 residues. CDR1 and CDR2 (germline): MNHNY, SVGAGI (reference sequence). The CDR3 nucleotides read TGTGCCAGCAGTCGATCCGGGACAGGGGGCGGTTTACATCAGCCCCAGCATTTT. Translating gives CASSRSGTGGGLHQPQHF.

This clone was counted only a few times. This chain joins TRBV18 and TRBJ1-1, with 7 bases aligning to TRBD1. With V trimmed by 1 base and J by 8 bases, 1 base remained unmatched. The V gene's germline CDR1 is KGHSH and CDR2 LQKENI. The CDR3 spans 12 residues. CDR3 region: CASSPQGGEAFF. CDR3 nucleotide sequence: TGTGCCAGCTCACCACAAGGGGGCGAAGCTTTCTTT.

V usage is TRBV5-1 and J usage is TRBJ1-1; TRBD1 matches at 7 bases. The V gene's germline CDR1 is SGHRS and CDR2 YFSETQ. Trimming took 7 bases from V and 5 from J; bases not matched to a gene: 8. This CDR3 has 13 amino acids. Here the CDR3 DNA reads TGCGCCAGCCGCGACAGGGCGGGGACTGAAGCTTTCTTT. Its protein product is CASRDRAGTEAFF.

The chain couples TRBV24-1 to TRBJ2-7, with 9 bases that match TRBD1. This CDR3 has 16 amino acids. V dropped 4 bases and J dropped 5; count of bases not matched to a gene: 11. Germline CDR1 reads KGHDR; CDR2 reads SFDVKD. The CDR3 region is CATSDRGTGRRNEQYF. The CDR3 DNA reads TGTGCCACCAGTGACCGCGGGACAGGGAGGAGGAACGAGCAGTACTTC.

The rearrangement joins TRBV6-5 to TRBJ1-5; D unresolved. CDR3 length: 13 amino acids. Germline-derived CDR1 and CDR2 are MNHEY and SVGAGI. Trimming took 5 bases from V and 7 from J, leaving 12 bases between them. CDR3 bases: TGTGCCAGCAGTCGCCCGGGTGAGCAGCCCCAGCATTTT. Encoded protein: CASSRPGEQPQHF.

The CDR3 bases are TGTGCCAGCAGCGTAGAATGGCTAGCGGGGACCACAGATACGCAGTATTTT. This encodes CASSVEWLAGTTDTQYF. The chain employs TRBV9 and TRBJ2-3, with 9 bases aligning to TRBD2. V shed 0 bases, J shed 2 bases, and the junction held 7 bases outside the gene matches. This CDR3 has 17 amino acids. CDR1 SGDLS and CDR2 YYNGEE come from the germline V gene. Full variable domain (outside the CDR3, taken from reference TRBV9 and TRBJ2-3): DSGVTQTPKHLITATGQRVTLRCSPRSGDLSVYWYQQSLDQGLQFLIQYYNGEERAKGNILERFSAQQFPDLHSELNLSSLELGDSALYFCASSVEWLAGTTDTQYFGPGTRLTVL.

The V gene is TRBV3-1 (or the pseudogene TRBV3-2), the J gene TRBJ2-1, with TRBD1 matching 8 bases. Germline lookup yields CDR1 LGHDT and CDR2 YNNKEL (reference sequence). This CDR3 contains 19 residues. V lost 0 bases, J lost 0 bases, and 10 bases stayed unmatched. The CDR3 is CASSQDRGQGLSSYNEQFF. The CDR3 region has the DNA TGTGCCAGCAGCCAAGATCGCGGACAGGGCTTAAGCTCCTACAATGAGCAGTTCTTC.

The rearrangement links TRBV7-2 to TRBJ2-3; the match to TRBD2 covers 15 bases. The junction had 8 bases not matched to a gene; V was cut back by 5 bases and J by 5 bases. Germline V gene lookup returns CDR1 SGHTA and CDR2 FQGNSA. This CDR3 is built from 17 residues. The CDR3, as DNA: TGTGCCAGCAGCCAAGGACTAGCGGGGGGGCCGGGAGATACGCAGTATTTT. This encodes CASSQGLAGGPGDTQYF.

The CDR3 DNA follows: TGCAGCGTTGAAGAAATTTTTCCGAGCGAGCGGGGCTTCCCCTATGGCTACACCTTC. It specifies CSVEEIFPSERGFPYGYTF. The rearrangement links TRBV29-1 to TRBJ1-2; perhaps TRBD1 as D (5 bases). The CDR3 length is 19 residues. V was cut by 0 bases and J by 4 bases, with 27 bases left in between. The germline V gene encodes CDR1 SQVTM and CDR2 ANQGSEA. The variable domain in full, completed from reference TRBV29-1 and TRBJ1-2, reads SAVISQKPSRDICQRGTSLTIQCQVDSQVTMMFWYRQQPGQSLTLIATANQGSEATYESGFVIDKFPISRPNLTFSTLTVSNMSPEDSSIYLCSVEEIFPSERGFPYGYTFGSGTRLTVV.

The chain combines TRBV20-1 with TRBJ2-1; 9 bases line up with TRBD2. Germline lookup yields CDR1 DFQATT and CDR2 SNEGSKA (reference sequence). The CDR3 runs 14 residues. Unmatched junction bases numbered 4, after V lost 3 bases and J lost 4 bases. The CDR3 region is CSASKAGGYNEQFF. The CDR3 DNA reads TGCAGTGCTAGTAAAGCGGGGGGTTACAATGAGCAGTTCTTC.